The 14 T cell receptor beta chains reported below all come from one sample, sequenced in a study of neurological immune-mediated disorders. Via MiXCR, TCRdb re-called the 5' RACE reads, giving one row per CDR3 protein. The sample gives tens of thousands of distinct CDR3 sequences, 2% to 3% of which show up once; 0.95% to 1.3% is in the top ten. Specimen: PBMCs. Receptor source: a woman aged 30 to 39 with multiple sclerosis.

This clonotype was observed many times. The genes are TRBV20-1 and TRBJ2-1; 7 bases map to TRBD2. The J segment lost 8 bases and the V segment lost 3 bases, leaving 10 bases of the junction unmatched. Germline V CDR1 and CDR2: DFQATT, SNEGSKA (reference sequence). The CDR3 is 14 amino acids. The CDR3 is CSASAQRESHEQFF. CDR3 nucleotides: TGCAGTGCTAGTGCGCAGCGGGAATCGCATGAGCAGTTCTTC.

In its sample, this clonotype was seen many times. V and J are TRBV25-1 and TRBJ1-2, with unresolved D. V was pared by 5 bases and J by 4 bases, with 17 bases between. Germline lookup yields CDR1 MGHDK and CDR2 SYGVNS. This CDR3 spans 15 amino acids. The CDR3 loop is CASSYPQAGFYGYTF. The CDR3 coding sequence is TGTGCCAGCAGTTACCCTCAGGCAGGCTTCTATGGCTACACCTTC.

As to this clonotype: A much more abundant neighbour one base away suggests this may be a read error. The CDR3, as DNA: TGCAGTGCCCACGTCTTCGGGAACACTGAAGCTTTCTTT. This codes for CSAHVFGNTEAFF. The chain employs TRBV20-1 and TRBJ1-1; D unresolved. Germline V CDR1 and CDR2: DFQATT, SNEGSKA (reference sequence). This CDR3 is built from 13 residues. Trimming pared 6 bases from V and 1 base from J, leaving 12 bases between.

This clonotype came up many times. The CDR3 nucleotides read TGCAGCGTTGTATGGCCAGGGAGCTCCTACAATGAGCAGTTCTTC. It codes for CSVVWPGSSYNEQFF. The chain is built from TRBV29-1 and TRBJ2-1; D possibly uses TRBD1 or TRBD2 (5 bases each). Germline CDR1 and CDR2: SQVTM and ANQGSEA. V shed 4 bases and J shed 0 bases, with 13 bases lying between them. This CDR3 has 15 amino acids.

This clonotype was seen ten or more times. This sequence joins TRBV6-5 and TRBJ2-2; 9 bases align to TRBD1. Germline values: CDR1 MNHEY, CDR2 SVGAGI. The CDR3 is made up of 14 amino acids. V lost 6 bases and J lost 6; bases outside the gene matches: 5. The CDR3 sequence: CASRTRQGAGELFF. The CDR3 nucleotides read TGTGCCAGCAGGACCCGACAGGGGGCCGGGGAGCTGTTTTTT.

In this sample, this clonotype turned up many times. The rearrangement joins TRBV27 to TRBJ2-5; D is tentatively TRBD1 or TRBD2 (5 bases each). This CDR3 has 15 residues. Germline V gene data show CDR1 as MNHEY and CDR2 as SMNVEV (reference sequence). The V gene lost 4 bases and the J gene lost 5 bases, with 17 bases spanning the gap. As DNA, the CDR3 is TGTGCCAGCAGTTCATCTGGGACCTGGGGCGAGACCCAGTACTTC. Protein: CASSSSGTWGETQYF.

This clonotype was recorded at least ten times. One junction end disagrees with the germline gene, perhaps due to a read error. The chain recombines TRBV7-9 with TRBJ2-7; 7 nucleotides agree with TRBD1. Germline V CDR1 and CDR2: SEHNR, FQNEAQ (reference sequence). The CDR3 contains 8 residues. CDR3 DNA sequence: TGTGCCAGCGGCGGACAGGACTTC. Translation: CASGGQDF. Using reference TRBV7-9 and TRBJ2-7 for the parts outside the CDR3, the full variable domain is DTGVSQNPRHKITKRGQNVTFRCDPISEHNRLYWYRQTLGQGPEFLTYFQNEAQLEKSRLLSDRFSAERPKGSFSTLEIQRTEQGDSAMYLCASGGQDFGPGTRLTVT.

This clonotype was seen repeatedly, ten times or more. CDR3 sequence: CASSLVPEDGYTF. In DNA, the CDR3 is TGCGCCAGCAGCTTGGTACCAGAAGATGGCTACACCTTC. The chain employs TRBV5-1 and TRBJ1-2; D is unresolved. From germline, CDR1 is SGHRS and CDR2 YFSETQ. V lost 0 bases and J lost 6, with 9 bases in between. This CDR3 is 13 amino acids long.

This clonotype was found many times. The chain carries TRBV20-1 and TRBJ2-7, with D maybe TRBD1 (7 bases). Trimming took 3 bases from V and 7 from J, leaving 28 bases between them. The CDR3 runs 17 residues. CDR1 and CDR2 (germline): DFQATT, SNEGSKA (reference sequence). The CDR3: CSASDHPQGTVEVEQYF. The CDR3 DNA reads TGCAGTGCTAGCGACCATCCACAGGGGACTGTGGAAGTGGAGCAGTACTTC.

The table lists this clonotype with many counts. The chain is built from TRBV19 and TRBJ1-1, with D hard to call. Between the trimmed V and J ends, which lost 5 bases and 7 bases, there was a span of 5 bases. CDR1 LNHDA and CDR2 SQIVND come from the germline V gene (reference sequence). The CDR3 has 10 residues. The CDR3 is CASSSYEAFF. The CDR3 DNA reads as TGTGCCAGTAGTTCGTATGAAGCTTTCTTT.

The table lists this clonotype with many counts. This CDR3 is CATSDFDPTSDLSRTGNTGELFF. Written as DNA, the CDR3 is TGTGCCACCAGTGATTTTGACCCGACCAGTGATTTAAGTCGGACAGGTAACACCGGGGAGCTGTTTTTT. V and J are TRBV24-1 and TRBJ2-2; 7 bases line up with TRBD1. J lost 2 bases, V lost 1 base, and 24 bases had no gene match. Per germline, CDR1 KGHDR and CDR2 SFDVKD. The CDR3 runs to 23 residues.

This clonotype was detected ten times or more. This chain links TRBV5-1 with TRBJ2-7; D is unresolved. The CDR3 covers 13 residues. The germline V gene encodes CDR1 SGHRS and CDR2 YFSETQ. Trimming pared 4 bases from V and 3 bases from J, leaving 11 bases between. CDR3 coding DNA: TGCGCCAGCAGCCCCCAGATTTACTACGAGCAGTACTTC. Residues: CASSPQIYYEQYF.

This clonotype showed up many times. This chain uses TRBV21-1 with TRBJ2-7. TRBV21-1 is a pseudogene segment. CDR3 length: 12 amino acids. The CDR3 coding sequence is TGTGCCAGCAGCAAAGCCCGATACGAGCAGTACTTC. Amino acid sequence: CASSKARYEQYF.

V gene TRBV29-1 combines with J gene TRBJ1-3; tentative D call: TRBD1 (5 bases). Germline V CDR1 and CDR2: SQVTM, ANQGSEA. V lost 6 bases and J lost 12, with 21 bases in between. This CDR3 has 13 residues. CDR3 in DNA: TGCAGCGTCGCAGGGACTTCTGGAAAAAACATATATTTT. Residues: CSVAGTSGKNIYF.